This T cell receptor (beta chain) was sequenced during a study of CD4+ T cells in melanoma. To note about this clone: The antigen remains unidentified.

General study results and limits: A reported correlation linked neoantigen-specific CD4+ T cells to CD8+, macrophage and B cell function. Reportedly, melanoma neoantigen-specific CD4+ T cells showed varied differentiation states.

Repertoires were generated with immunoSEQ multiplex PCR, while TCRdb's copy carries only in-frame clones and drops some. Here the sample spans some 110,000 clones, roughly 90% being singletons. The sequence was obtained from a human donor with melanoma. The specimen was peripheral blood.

The CDR3 region is CASTSTFRDGKNIQYF. DNA for the CDR3: TGTGCCAGTACCTCAACTTTCCGGGACGGGAAAAACATTCAGTACTTC. This chain links TRBV19 with TRBJ2-4; D is possibly TRBD1 or TRBD2 (5 bases each). Germline V gives CDR1 LNHDA, CDR2 SQIVND (reference sequence). The CDR3 runs 16 residues. Trimming took 7 bases from V and 4 from J, leaving 20 bases between them.